These 10 T cell receptor beta chains originate from one sample sequenced in a study of shared clonotypes between healthy human individuals. Sequenced by immunoSEQ multiplex PCR; TCRdb stores in-frame clones only, minus some. The sample includes millions of clones, 90% to 95% of them seen just once. The material sequenced was naive CD4+ T cells from PBMCs. The subset here: CD45RA+ positively selected. Receptor source: a man aged 18 to 29 in good health. Some clones in this sample may be carry-over from other donors' samples.

This rearrangement joins TRBV5-1 to TRBJ2-7, with D maybe TRBD1 (6 bases). The germline CDR1 and CDR2 sequences are SGHRS and YFSETQ. This CDR3 region has 14 residues. V shed 5 bases and J shed 0 bases, with 12 bases lying between them. The CDR3 region is CASSITGRSYEQYF. As DNA, the CDR3 is TGCGCCAGCAGTATTACAGGGCGCTCCTACGAGCAGTACTTC. Drawing the rest from reference TRBV5-1 and TRBJ2-7, the complete variable domain is KAGVTQTPRYLIKTRGQQVTLSCSPISGHRSVSWYQQTPGQGLQFLFEYFSETQRNKGNFPGRFSGRQFSNSRSEMNVSTLELGDSALYLCASSITGRSYEQYFGPGTRLTVT.

The chain couples TRBV5-1 to TRBJ2-1; TRBD1 matches at 7 bases. CDR3 length: 16 amino acids. The germline gives CDR1 SGHRS, CDR2 YFSETQ. With 1 base clipped from V and 6 bases from J, the junction kept 10 bases outside the gene matches. CDR3: CASSLFAWAGGNEQFF. Here the CDR3 DNA reads TGCGCCAGCAGCTTGTTCGCCTGGGCAGGGGGCAATGAGCAGTTCTTC.

The rearrangement uses TRBV5-1 and TRBJ2-1; possible D gene TRBD1, 5 bases. In germline, CDR1 is SGHRS, CDR2 YFSETQ. Trimming pared 0 bases from V and 13 bases from J, leaving 14 bases between. This CDR3 region has 13 residues. This CDR3 is CASSLEGGHIQFF. The CDR3 DNA reads as TGCGCCAGCAGCTTGGAGGGTGGACATATTCAGTTCTTC.

V is TRBV25-1 and J is TRBJ1-6; tentative D call: TRBD1 (5 bases). The germline CDR1 and CDR2 sequences are MGHDK and SYGVNS. The germline V and J ends were trimmed by 8 bases and 9 bases, with 17 bases remaining between them. CDR3 length: 14 amino acids. This CDR3 reads CASQTWDALSPLHF. CDR3 DNA sequence: TGTGCCAGCCAAACTTGGGACGCCCTTTCACCCCTCCACTTT.

The chain employs TRBV15 and TRBJ1-1; a weak D match, TRBD1 (5 bases). The CDR3 is 15 amino acids. V lost 0 bases to trimming and J lost 4 bases, with 12 bases between them. The germline gives CDR1 LNHNV, CDR2 YYDKDF (reference sequence). The CDR3 DNA reads as TGTGCCACCAGCAGAGATCGGGCGGGGGTCACTGAAGCTTTCTTT. Protein product: CATSRDRAGVTEAFF.

This chain joins TRBV29-1 and TRBJ1-4; TRBD1 might be the D (5 bases). CDR1 is SQVTM, CDR2 ANQGSEA, per germline. The CDR3 spans 14 residues. Between the trimmed V and J ends, which lost 7 bases and 6 bases, there was a span of 18 bases. This CDR3 reads CSARQGTGYEKLFF. Here the CDR3 DNA reads TGCAGCGCACGACAAGGGACGGGCTATGAAAAACTGTTTTTT.

Here the CDR3 DNA reads TGTGCCAGCAGGGCGACAGGGGGCTCCTACAATGAGCAGTTCTTC. This codes for CASRATGGSYNEQFF. The chain is built from TRBV28 and TRBJ2-1; 9 bases are shared with TRBD1. The germline gives CDR1 MDHEN, CDR2 SYDVKM. The J segment lost 0 bases and the V segment lost 6 bases, leaving 3 bases of the junction unmatched. The CDR3 has 15 amino acids.

The chain joins TRBV7-8 to TRBJ2-1, with D perhaps given as TRBD1 or TRBD2 (6 bases each). The germline CDR1 and CDR2 sequences are SGHVS and FQNEAQ. V lost 5 bases and J 5 bases, leaving 22 bases between the germline ends. This CDR3 region has 17 residues. CDR3: CASSSLRGDSYNNEQFF. Here the CDR3 DNA reads TGTGCCAGCAGCAGTCTAAGGGGGGATTCTTACAACAATGAGCAGTTCTTC.

The chain combines TRBV11-3 with TRBJ1-2; 9 nucleotides agree with TRBD1. In germline, CDR1 is SGHNT, CDR2 YENEEA. CDR3 size: 17 residues. Trimming at V came to 6 bases and at J to 1 base, leaving 12 bases not matched to a gene. CDR3 nucleotide sequence: TGTGCCAGCAGTCTTAGGACAGGGGATGGATTTAACTATGGCTACACCTTC. It specifies CASSLRTGDGFNYGYTF.

CDR3 coding DNA: TGTGCCAGCAGCGGAAGTAGCGGGCGGGTGGCAGATACGCAGTATTTT. Translating it yields CASSGSSGRVADTQYF. V gene TRBV5-6 combines with J gene TRBJ2-3; 7 bases are a match to TRBD2. The trim removed 4 bases at V and 4 bases at J, leaving 12 bases unmatched. Germline V gene sequence: CDR1 SGHDT, CDR2 YYEEEE. The CDR3 is 16 residues long.